This is a list of T cell receptor beta chains from one sample in a study of T cell responses to AZD1222 COVID-19 vaccine. Using immunoSEQ multiplex PCR, the repertoire was profiled, and TCRdb retains in-frame clones only, with some absent. In the table there are 100,000 to 150,000 clones, about nine tenths of which are singletons. The specimen comprised peripheral blood, sampled on day 0 of AZD1222 vaccination. Every receptor here comes from an adult in good health. CDR3s include the opening cysteine and the closing phenylalanine or tryptophan. The D gene is left open where the match is weak. Clone size appears in some rows only: once, few, many, or a class for an expanded clone.

v_gene	j_gene	d_gene	len	abundance	CDR3nt	CDR3aa
TRBV19	TRBJ1-2	.	14	.	TGTGCCAGTACCGAGGACAGACCGTCCCATGGCTACACCTTC	CASTEDRPSHGYTF
TRBV2	TRBJ2-1	TRBD1	14	.	TGTGCCATCCACCCCGGGACAGGGGGTGATGAGCAGTTCTTC	CAIHPGTGGDEQFF
TRBV15	TRBJ1-1	.	15	.	TGTGCCACCAGCAGAGAAAGTTTGAACCCCTCTGGAGCTTTCTTT	CATSRESLNPSGAFF
TRBV5-1	TRBJ1-4	TRBD1	14	.	TGCGCCAGCAGCAGGGACAGGGGAGGAGAAAAACTGTTTTTT	CASSRDRGGEKLFF
TRBV13	TRBJ2-3	TRBD2	16	once	TGTGCCAGCAGCCTGCGACTAGCGGGGGCCACAGATACGCAGTATTTT	CASSLRLAGATDTQYF
TRBV30	TRBJ1-6	TRBD1	16	.	TGTGCCCTCACTTCCTCGGGGACAGGGTTCAATTCACCCCTCCACTTT	CALTSSGTGFNSPLHF
TRBV19	TRBJ1-5	.	17	.	TGTGCCAGTAGTACCCCCCTTTTTGTTTTGGGCAATCAGCCCCAGCATTTT	CASSTPLFVLGNQPQHF
TRBV2	TRBJ2-1	.	10	once	TGTGCCAGCAGTTTACCTGAGCAGTTCTTC	CASSLPEQFF
TRBV7-2	TRBJ2-5	.	15	.	TGTGCCAGCAGCTTAAATCGGGGCTTACAAGAGACCCAGTACTTC	CASSLNRGLQETQYF
TRBV7-9	TRBJ2-7	.	14	.	TGTGCCAGCAGCTTATGGGGGTTGGGGTACGAGCAGTACTTC	CASSLWGLGYEQYF
TRBV9	TRBJ2-1	.	17	once	TGTGCCAGCAGCGTAGATGCGGGGGCGGGGCAGATCGATGAGCAGTTCTTC	CASSVDAGAGQIDEQFF
TRBV30	TRBJ2-3	TRBD2	17	.	TGTGCCTGGGATGGGTTAACTAGCGGGGGGCGCACAGATACGCAGTATTTT	CAWDGLTSGGRTDTQYF
TRBV12-3/TRBV12-4	TRBJ1-1	.	12	.	TGTGCCAGCAGCCAGATGGGTACTGAAGCTTTCTTT	CASSQMGTEAFF
TRBV30	TRBJ2-7	.	14	.	TGTGCCTGGAGCTTTGTCAGGGGCTCCTACGAGCAGTACTTC	CAWSFVRGSYEQYF
TRBV29-1	TRBJ2-1	.	14	.	TGCAGCGTTGCCACAGTCAACATCTACAATGAGCAGTTCTTC	CSVATVNIYNEQFF
TRBV10-3	TRBJ2-1	TRBD2	14	.	TGTGCCATCAGTAGCGGGGGGGCCGGGAATGAGCAGTTCTTC	CAISSGGAGNEQFF
TRBV5-4	TRBJ2-2	TRBD1	16	.	TGTGCCAGCAGCCCCCGACAGGGGTCGAACACCGGGGAGCTGTTTTTT	CASSPRQGSNTGELFF
TRBV4-3	TRBJ1-6	TRBD1	15	.	TGCGCCAGCAGCCATCTACAGGGGGTTAATTCACCCCTCCACTTT	CASSHLQGVNSPLHF
TRBV5-4	TRBJ1-6	TRBD1	14	few	TGTGCCAGCAGCTTGGACAGGGGGCAGTCACCCCTCCACTTT	CASSLDRGQSPLHF
TRBV19	TRBJ1-5	.	12	.	TGTGCCAGTAGGGACAGTCATCAGCCCCAGCATTTT	CASRDSHQPQHF
TRBV3-1/TRBV3-2	TRBJ1-5	.	15	.	TGTGCCAGCAGCCAAGGGGTGAAGTTCAATCAGCCCCAGCATTTT	CASSQGVKFNQPQHF
TRBV11-1	TRBJ2-1	.	14	.	TGTGCCAGCAGCTTTATAGACATCGGCAATGAGCAGTTCTTC	CASSFIDIGNEQFF
TRBV16	TRBJ2-2	TRBD1	18	.	TGTGCCAGCAGCCAAGGGACAGTGGACGCCCTGGACACCGGGGAGCTGTTTTTT	CASSQGTVDALDTGELFF
TRBV24-1	TRBJ1-4	TRBD1	15	.	TGTGCCACCAGTGATTCACAGGGGCTAGGTGAAAAACTGTTTTTT	CATSDSQGLGEKLFF
TRBV19	TRBJ2-1	.	11	.	TGTGCCAGCGAGGGGGTGGATGAGCAGTTCTTC	CASEGVDEQFF
TRBV21-1	TRBJ1-6	.	16	.	TGTGCCAGCCCACGGGCGAGGGACCCATATAATTCACCCCTCCACTTT	CASPRARDPYNSPLHF
TRBV4-3	TRBJ1-4	.	15	.	TGCGCCAGCAGCCAAGATAGGGTGGTAACTGAAAAACTGTTTTTT	CASSQDRVVTEKLFF
TRBV11-2	TRBJ1-6	TRBD1	14	.	TGTGCCAGCAGCCGCCAGGGGGAAGGATCACCCCTCCACTTT	CASSRQGEGSPLHF